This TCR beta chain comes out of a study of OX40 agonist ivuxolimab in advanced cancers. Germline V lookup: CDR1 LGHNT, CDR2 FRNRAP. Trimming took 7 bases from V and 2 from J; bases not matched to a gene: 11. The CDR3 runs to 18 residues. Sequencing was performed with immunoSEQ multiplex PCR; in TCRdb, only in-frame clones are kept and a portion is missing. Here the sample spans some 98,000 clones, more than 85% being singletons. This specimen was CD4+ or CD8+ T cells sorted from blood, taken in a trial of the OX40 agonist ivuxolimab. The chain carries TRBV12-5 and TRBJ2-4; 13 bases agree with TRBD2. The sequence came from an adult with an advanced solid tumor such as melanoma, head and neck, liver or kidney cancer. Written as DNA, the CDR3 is TGTGCTAGTGCACCCGTACTAGCGGGAGGGCCGACCAAAAACATTCAGTACTTC. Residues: CASAPVLAGGPTKNIQYF.